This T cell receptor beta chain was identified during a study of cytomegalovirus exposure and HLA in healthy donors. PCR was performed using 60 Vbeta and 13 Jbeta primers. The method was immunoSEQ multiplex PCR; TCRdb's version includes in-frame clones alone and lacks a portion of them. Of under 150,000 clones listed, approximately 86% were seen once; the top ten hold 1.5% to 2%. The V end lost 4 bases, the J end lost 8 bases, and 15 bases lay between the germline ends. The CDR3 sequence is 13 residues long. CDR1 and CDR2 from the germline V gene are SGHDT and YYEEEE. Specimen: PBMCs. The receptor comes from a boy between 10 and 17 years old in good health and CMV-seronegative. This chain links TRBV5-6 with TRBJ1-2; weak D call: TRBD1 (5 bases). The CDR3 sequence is CASSLQDLGGYTF. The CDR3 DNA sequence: TGTGCCAGCAGCCTACAGGACCTTGGGGGCTACACCTTC.